These 20 T cell receptor beta chains were sequenced from one sample in a study of cytomegalovirus exposure and HLA in healthy donors. With 60 Vbeta and 13 Jbeta primers, the PCR was carried out. TCRdb's copy holds only in-frame clones and misses some; the assay was immunoSEQ multiplex PCR. There are under 110,000 clones in the sample; roughly 80% occur only once, and over 2% lies in the top ten. Sequences were obtained from PBMCs. Receptor source: a man in his forties in good health and CMV-seronegative.

The gene calls are TRBV11-3 and TRBJ2-2, with D maybe TRBD2 (6 bases). CDR1 and CDR2 (germline): SGHNT, YENEEA. V shed 5 bases and J shed 5 bases, with 21 bases lying between them. The CDR3 length is 17 residues. CDR3 in DNA: TGTGCCAGCAGCGTCCGGGCCGGGACTTTAAGGACCGGGGAGCTGTTTTTT. Protein: CASSVRAGTLRTGELFF.

The chain combines TRBV6-6 with TRBJ2-7; D may be TRBD1 (6 bases). The CDR3 length is 14 residues. Germline V CDR1 and CDR2: MNHNY, SVGAGI (reference sequence). Trimming removed 6 bases from V and 5 bases from J, with 17 bases in between. The CDR3 bases are TGTGCCAGCAGCTCAGAAGACAGGTTCAACGAGCAGTACTTC. It specifies CASSSEDRFNEQYF.

The chain recombines TRBV7-8 with TRBJ2-1, with D uncertain. The CDR3 has 14 residues. Germline-derived CDR1 and CDR2 are SGHVS and FQNEAQ. V shed 5 bases and J shed 0 bases, with 8 bases lying between them. The CDR3 bases are TGTGCCAGCAGCCCTTCTCGCTCCTACAATGAGCAGTTCTTC. Protein sequence: CASSPSRSYNEQFF.

The sample holds a few counts of this clone. V usage is TRBV6-5 and J usage is TRBJ2-5; TRBD1 agrees at 7 bases. The DNA end lines up better with TRBJ2-7; the J call may be wrong. There are 14 residues in the CDR3. CDR1 is MNHEY, CDR2 SVGAGI, per germline. CDR3 bases: TGTGCCAGCAGTTACGGGGACAGTTCCTACGAGCAGTACTTC. Its protein is CASSYGDSSYEQYF.

The V call is TRBV5-1, the J call TRBJ1-1; a weak D match, TRBD1 (6 bases). Trimming pared 4 bases from V and 1 base from J, leaving 8 bases between. Germline V gives CDR1 SGHRS, CDR2 YFSETQ. The CDR3 contains 13 residues. In DNA form, the CDR3 reads TGCGCCAGCAGCGGGACAACGAACACTGAAGCTTTCTTT. Residues: CASSGTTNTEAFF. Full variable domain (outside the CDR3, taken from reference TRBV5-1 and TRBJ1-1): KAGVTQTPRYLIKTRGQQVTLSCSPISGHRSVSWYQQTPGQGLQFLFEYFSETQRNKGNFPGRFSGRQFSNSRSEMNVSTLELGDSALYLCASSGTTNTEAFFGQGTRLTVV.

The V call is TRBV6-5, the J call TRBJ1-2; a weak D match, TRBD1 (5 bases). The germline gives CDR1 MNHEY, CDR2 SVGAGI. Trimming took off 5 bases at V and 3 bases at J, with 10 bases between the two ends. The CDR3 is 13 residues long. The CDR3 region is CASSAGTDYGYTF. The CDR3 DNA follows: TGTGCCAGCAGTGCCGGGACTGACTATGGCTACACCTTC.

This rearrangement joins TRBV11-3 to TRBJ2-1, with a tentative D call TRBD2 (6 bases). CDR3 length equals 15 residues. V lost 5 bases to trimming and J lost 5 bases, with 16 bases between them. The germline gives CDR1 SGHNT, CDR2 YENEEA. This chain's CDR3 is CASSPLGGLDNEQFF. In DNA form, the CDR3 reads TGTGCCAGCAGCCCCCTTGGGGGACTCGACAATGAGCAGTTCTTC. Full variable domain (outside the CDR3, taken from reference TRBV11-3 and TRBJ2-1): EAGVVQSPRYKIIEKKQPVAFWCNPISGHNTLYWYLQNLGQGPELLIRYENEEAVDDSQLPKDRFSAERLKGVDSTLKIQPAELGDSAVYLCASSPLGGLDNEQFFGPGTRLTVL.

The rearrangement uses TRBV2 and TRBJ1-6, with TRBD1 matching over 9 bases. Trimming took 1 base from V and 9 from J; bases not matched to a gene: 4. Germline V gene data show CDR1 as SNHLY and CDR2 as FYNNEI. This CDR3 has 15 residues. CDR3 sequence (DNA): TGTGCCAGCAGTGAAGTTGGGGACAGGGCTTCACCCCTCCACTTT. Translating gives CASSEVGDRASPLHF.

The chain uses TRBV25-1 and TRBJ2-7; 7 bases line up with TRBD2. Germline loops: CDR1 MGHDK, CDR2 SYGVNS. The CDR3 is 15 amino acids. After removal of 4 bases from V and 5 bases from J, the junction contained 11 bases not matched to a gene. This chain's CDR3 is CASSGEGSWANEQYF. In DNA, the CDR3 is TGTGCCAGCAGTGGGGAGGGGTCGTGGGCTAACGAGCAGTACTTC.

This chain links TRBV7-2 with TRBJ1-1, with no clear D. V was clipped by 3 bases and J by 5 bases, with 7 bases between them. There are 12 residues in the CDR3. The germline V gene has CDR1 SGHTA and CDR2 FQGNSA. The CDR3 spells CASSFPGTEAFF. CDR3 nucleotide sequence: TGTGCCAGCAGCTTTCCAGGAACTGAAGCTTTCTTT.

The V gene is TRBV11-2, the J gene TRBJ2-3, with 10 bases aligning to TRBD1. With 5 bases clipped from V and 4 bases from J, the junction kept 6 bases outside the gene matches. The CDR3 is made up of 15 amino acids. Looked up from germline, CDR1 is SGHAT and CDR2 is FQNNGV. The CDR3 is CASSKDRGRADTQYF. DNA for the CDR3: TGTGCCAGCAGCAAAGACAGGGGGCGAGCAGATACGCAGTATTTT.

The chain recombines TRBV6-6 with TRBJ1-5, with 10 bases matching TRBD1. CDR3 size: 15 residues. The V and J ends lost 6 bases and 5 bases, in that order; junction bases with no gene match: 7. Germline CDR1 reads MNHNY; CDR2 reads SVGAGI (reference sequence). The CDR3 loop is CASRKDRGDYQPQHF. CDR3 DNA: TGTGCCAGCAGAAAGGACAGGGGGGACTATCAGCCCCAGCATTTT.

The CDR3 sequence is CASSLERIWETQYF. The CDR3 region has the DNA TGTGCCAGCAGCTTAGAGCGGATTTGGGAGACCCAGTACTTC. The chain has TRBV7-8 and TRBJ2-5; D perhaps matches TRBD2 (5 bases). Per germline, CDR1 SGHVS and CDR2 FQNEAQ. The CDR3 contains 14 residues. V lost 1 base to trimming and J lost 5 bases, with 11 bases between them.

The V gene is TRBV7-6, the J gene TRBJ2-5; possibly TRBD1 for D (5 bases). Trimming pared 5 bases from V and 3 bases from J, leaving 13 bases between. This CDR3 has 14 amino acids. CDR1 SGHVS and CDR2 FNYEAQ come from the germline V gene. The CDR3 nucleotides read TGTGCCAGCAGCGCGGCAGGACAAGAAGAGACCCAGTACTTC. Residues: CASSAAGQEETQYF.

CDR3 DNA: TGTGCCAGCAGGTTGACAGGGGCTAACTATGGCTACACCTTC. Protein: CASRLTGANYGYTF. The chain has TRBV6-6 and TRBJ1-2; TRBD1 agrees at 8 bases. The germline gives CDR1 MNHNY, CDR2 SVGAGI (reference sequence). V lost 6 bases to trimming and J lost 0 bases; unmatched junction nucleotides: 3. This CDR3 spans 14 amino acids.

This clone was counted only a few times. The V call is TRBV19, the J call TRBJ2-5; 8 nucleotides agree with TRBD1. CDR3 length equals 15 residues. Germline-derived CDR1 and CDR2 are LNHDA and SQIVND (reference sequence). Unmatched junction bases numbered 8, after V lost 4 bases and J lost 4 bases. The CDR3 here is CASSTTGAGRETQYF. In DNA form, the CDR3 reads TGTGCCAGTAGTACGACAGGGGCCGGGAGAGAGACCCAGTACTTC.

The rearrangement uses TRBV5-6 and TRBJ2-5; a weak D match, TRBD1 (5 bases). The CDR3 loop spans 15 amino acids. CDR1 SGHDT and CDR2 YYEEEE come from the germline V gene. Trimming left V 0 bases short and J 2 bases short, with 11 bases between. CDR3 in DNA: TGTGCCAGCAGCTTGGTCGGGTCAGGGCAAGAGACCCAGTACTTC. As protein: CASSLVGSGQETQYF.

V gene TRBV5-4 combines with J gene TRBJ2-5; D is perhaps TRBD2 (5 bases). The V and J ends lost 2 bases and 9 bases respectively, with 14 bases between them. The CDR3 has 13 amino acids. Germline-derived CDR1 and CDR2 are SGHNT and YYREEE (reference sequence). This CDR3 reads CASSFMESGAQYF. The CDR3 nucleotides are TGTGCCAGCAGCTTCATGGAGTCCGGGGCCCAGTACTTC.

The chain is built from TRBV7-2 and TRBJ1-6; 8 nucleotides agree with TRBD1. CDR1 is SGHTA and CDR2 is FQGNSA in the germline V gene. The CDR3 loop spans 16 amino acids. Trimming took 5 bases from V and 4 from J; bases not matched to a gene: 7. CDR3 DNA: TGTGCCAGCAGCGGAAGGCAGGGGGCGTATAATTCACCCCTCCACTTT. It yields the protein CASSGRQGAYNSPLHF.

The chain combines TRBV27 with TRBJ2-5, with a weak D call TRBD2 (5 bases). CDR3 length equals 12 residues. The ends were cut back, 7 bases at V and 4 bases at J, with 10 bases in the middle. Germline CDR1 MNHEY, CDR2 SMNVEV (reference sequence). CDR3 residues: CASMRGGETQYF. The CDR3 DNA reads TGTGCCAGCATGCGAGGAGGAGAGACCCAGTACTTC.